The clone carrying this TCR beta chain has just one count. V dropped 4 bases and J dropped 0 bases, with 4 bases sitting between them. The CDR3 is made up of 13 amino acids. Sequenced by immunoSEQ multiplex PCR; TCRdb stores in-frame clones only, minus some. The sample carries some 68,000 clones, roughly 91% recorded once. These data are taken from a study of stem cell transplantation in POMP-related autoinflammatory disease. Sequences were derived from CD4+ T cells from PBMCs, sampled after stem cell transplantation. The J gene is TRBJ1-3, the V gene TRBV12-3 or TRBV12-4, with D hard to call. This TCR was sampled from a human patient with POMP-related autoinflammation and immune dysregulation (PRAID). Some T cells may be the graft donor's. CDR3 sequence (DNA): TGTGCCAGCAGTTGGAACTCTGGAAACACCATATATTTT. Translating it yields CASSWNSGNTIYF.